This TCR beta chain is drawn from a study of immune evolution from preneoplasia to lung adenocarcinoma. Study results and caveats: T cell clonality was higher in KRAS-mutant than EGFR-mutant or wild-type nodules. Clonality was highest in normal lung, lower in later-stage lesions apparently.

Measured with immunoSEQ multiplex PCR; TCRdb has only the in-frame clones, and not every one. The data contain roughly 4,000 clones, around 80% of them seen just once; the ten biggest clones take up 6% to 8.5%. Germline trimming cut 5 bases from V and 4 bases from J; bases unmatched to any gene: 6. Germline values: CDR1 SGHNT, CDR2 YENEEA. The CDR3 contains 15 residues. With respect to this clone: Its antigen is currently unknown.

Sequencing was carried out using FFPE minimally invasive lung adenocarcinoma tissue. The genes are TRBV11-3 and TRBJ2-1; 9 bases map to TRBD1. This receptor was taken from a person aged 50 to 70 with lung adenocarcinoma. The DNA of the CDR3 is TGTGCCAGCAGCCCGGGACAGGGAGTTTACAATGAGCAGTTCTTC. Translation: CASSPGQGVYNEQFF. The entire variable domain, with the rest obtained from reference TRBV11-3 and TRBJ2-1, is as follows: EAGVVQSPRYKIIEKKQPVAFWCNPISGHNTLYWYLQNLGQGPELLIRYENEEAVDDSQLPKDRFSAERLKGVDSTLKIQPAELGDSAVYLCASSPGQGVYNEQFFGPGTRLTVL.